This T cell receptor beta chain was recorded in a study of CD8 T cells in Susac syndrome. The ends were cut back, 3 bases at V and 4 bases at J, with 13 bases in the middle. In germline, CDR1 is PRHDT, CDR2 FYEKMQ (reference sequence). The CDR3 loop spans 15 amino acids. This clonotype appeared once. With random hexamers, 0.5 to 1 ug RNA was reverse transcribed. TCR beta CDR3 was amplified by immunoSEQ multiplex PCR. This amplification extended across 54 Vbeta and 13 Jbeta segments. MiXCR, applied by TCRdb to the immunoSEQ multiplex PCR reads, yields one record per CDR3 protein. The profile shows approximately 220,000 distinct CDR3 sequences, around 90% of them singletons.

V usage is TRBV13 and J usage is TRBJ2-4, with D perhaps matching TRBD1 or TRBD2 (6 bases each). The sequenced sample consisted of CD8+ T cells from PBMCs. The TCR sequence derives from a human donor with multiple sclerosis. The CDR3 loop reads CASSFERGLKNIQYF. The CDR3 nucleotides are TGTGCCAGCAGCTTCGAACGGGGGCTGAAAAACATTCAGTACTTC.